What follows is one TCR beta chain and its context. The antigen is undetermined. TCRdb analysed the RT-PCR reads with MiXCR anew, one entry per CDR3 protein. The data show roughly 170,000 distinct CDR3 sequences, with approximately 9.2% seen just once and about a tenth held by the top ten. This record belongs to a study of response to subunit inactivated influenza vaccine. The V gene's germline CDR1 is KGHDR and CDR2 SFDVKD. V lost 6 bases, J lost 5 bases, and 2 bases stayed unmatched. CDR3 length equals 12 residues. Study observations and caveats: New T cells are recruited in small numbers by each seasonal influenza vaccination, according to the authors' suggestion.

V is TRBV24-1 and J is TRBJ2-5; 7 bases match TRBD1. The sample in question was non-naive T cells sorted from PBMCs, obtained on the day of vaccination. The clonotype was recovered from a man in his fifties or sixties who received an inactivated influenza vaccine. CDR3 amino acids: CATSRGLETQYF. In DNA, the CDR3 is TGTGCCACCAGTAGGGGGCTTGAGACCCAGTACTTC.